The T cell receptor beta chain under discussion was sequenced for a study of T cell responses to AZD1222 COVID-19 vaccine. Of note for this clone: Its specificity is unknown.

Assay used: immunoSEQ multiplex PCR; TCRdb lists only in-frame clones, some missing. Among some 99,000 clones listed, about 90% were seen once. The CDR3 totals 15 residues. Germline lookup yields CDR1 SGHTA and CDR2 FQGTGA. The V gene end was trimmed by 5 bases and the J gene end by 0 bases; junction bases not matched to a gene: 2. Regarding the study as a whole: Close to half of spike-specific TCRs reportedly recognize unmutated variant regions.

Here the sequenced sample was peripheral blood, taken 28 days after the second AZD1222 dose. The genes are TRBV7-3 and TRBJ2-1; 9 positions agree with TRBD2. This TCR was sampled from an adult who received the AZD1222 COVID-19 vaccine. CDR3 sequence reads: CASSDSGSSYNEQFF. The DNA of the CDR3 is TGTGCCAGCAGCGATAGCGGGAGCTCCTACAATGAGCAGTTCTTC.